Following are 30 T cell receptor beta chains from one sample sequenced in a study of blood T cell repertoires in COVID-19. The data were produced by immunoSEQ multiplex PCR, yet TCRdb's version contains in-frame clones alone and is incomplete. The sample has about 220,000 clones; approximately 84% are singletons. The sequenced sample consisted of peripheral blood. Every receptor here comes from a woman younger than 45 who had recovered from COVID-19.

The rearrangement uses TRBV19 and TRBJ1-5, with D tentatively TRBD1 (5 bases). CDR3 length: 14 residues. The germline V gene encodes CDR1 LNHDA and CDR2 SQIVND (reference sequence). V lost 7 bases to trimming and J lost 5 bases, with 15 bases between them. The CDR3 DNA follows: TGTGCCAGTACGGGAGACAGTTCCTATCAGCCCCAGCATTTT. It codes for CASTGDSSYQPQHF.

V gene TRBV5-1 combines with J gene TRBJ2-7, with TRBD2 matching 8 bases. Losses at the gene ends were 0 bases for V and 2 bases for J; bases not matched to a gene: 7. This CDR3 spans 16 amino acids. CDR1 and CDR2 (germline): SGHRS, YFSETQ. In nucleotides, the CDR3 is TGCGCCAGCAGCTTGGAGCCAGCGGGAGTGGCCTACGAGCAGTACTTC. As protein: CASSLEPAGVAYEQYF.

This clone was counted between two and nine times. The gene calls are TRBV9 and TRBJ1-2, with D hard to call. The CDR3 runs 14 residues. Trimming took 3 bases from V and 1 from J, leaving 10 bases between them. CDR1 is SGDLS and CDR2 is YYNGEE in the germline V gene. CDR3 DNA: TGTGCCAGCAGCGCGCCAAGAGATAACTATGGCTACACCTTC. Residues: CASSAPRDNYGYTF.

This clone was seen more than once but under ten times. This chain joins TRBV30 and TRBJ2-1; perhaps TRBD1 as D (5 bases). Germline V gives CDR1 GTSNPN, CDR2 SVGIG (reference sequence). The CDR3 covers 13 residues. V shed 2 bases and J shed 1 base, with 6 bases lying between them. The CDR3: CAWSRGSYNEQFF. The CDR3 region has the DNA TGTGCCTGGAGTAGGGGTTCCTACAATGAGCAGTTCTTC. The whole variable domain, filled in from reference TRBV30 and TRBJ2-1, reads SQTIHQWPATLVQPVGSPLSLECTVEGTSNPNLYWYRQAAGRGLQLLFYSVGIGQISSEVPQNLSASRPQDRQFILSSKKLLLSDSGFYLCAWSRGSYNEQFFGPGTRLTVL.

At least ten counts were recorded for this clone. This chain uses TRBV29-1 with TRBJ2-7, with 10 bases fitting TRBD1. Trimming took 0 bases from V and 3 from J; bases not matched to a gene: 8. Germline CDR1 SQVTM, CDR2 ANQGSEA. The CDR3 totals 16 residues. The CDR3 nucleotides read TGCAGCGTTGAAGATGGGGACAGGGGACACCTCTACGAGCAGTACTTC. Its translation is CSVEDGDRGHLYEQYF.

V gene TRBV19 combines with J gene TRBJ1-1, with D unresolved. The CDR3 contains 15 residues. The germline V and J ends were trimmed by 5 bases and 6 bases, with 19 bases remaining between them. Germline CDR1 reads LNHDA; CDR2 reads SQIVND (reference sequence). The CDR3 is CASSPQRAGSPEAFF. In DNA, the CDR3 is TGTGCCAGTAGTCCCCAGCGGGCCGGGAGTCCTGAAGCTTTCTTT.

For the CDR3, the DNA is TGTGCCAGCAGTTACTCTCTCCTAGCGACATACACAGATACGCAGTATTTT. Protein product: CASSYSLLATYTDTQYF. The V and J genes are TRBV6-2 or TRBV6-3 and TRBJ2-3, with a tentative D call TRBD2 (6 bases). Germline loops: CDR1 MNHEY, CDR2 SVGEGT. The CDR3 is 17 residues long. Trimming stripped 0 bases from V and 2 bases from J, with 15 bases between.

The CDR3 is CATSRDLGRTGGKFF. Here the CDR3 DNA reads TGTGCCACCAGCAGAGATTTGGGACGTACAGGGGGCAAGTTCTTC. The J gene is TRBJ2-1, the V gene TRBV15, with 9 bases that match TRBD1. The CDR3 sequence is 15 residues long. J gave up 14 bases and V 0 bases, and 11 bases lay outside the gene matches. Germline-derived CDR1 and CDR2 are LNHNV and YYDKDF (reference sequence).

The chain carries TRBV7-3 and TRBJ1-1; weak D call: TRBD1 (6 bases). The germline CDR1 and CDR2 sequences are SGHTA and FQGTGA. V shed 2 bases and J shed 0 bases, with 19 bases lying between them. The CDR3 loop spans 18 amino acids. Here the CDR3 DNA reads TGTGCCAGCAGCTTATGGCGGACGGGGAGGGGGATGAACACTGAAGCTTTCTTT. Protein: CASSLWRTGRGMNTEAFF.

The chain employs TRBV4-1 and TRBJ2-6; TRBD1 is a possible D gene (5 bases). Trimming removed 2 bases from V and 1 base from J, with 12 bases in between. This CDR3 is 17 amino acids long. The germline CDR1 and CDR2 sequences are MGHRA and YSYEKL. In DNA form, the CDR3 reads TGCGCCAGCAGCCAAACCCAGGGTTTATCTGGGGCCAACGTCCTGACTTTC. Protein sequence: CASSQTQGLSGANVLTF.

The table lists this clone with a few counts. The V gene is TRBV2, the J gene TRBJ1-4; D might be TRBD1 (5 bases). The V end was cut by 5 bases, the J end by 4 bases, with 11 bases between. Germline V lookup: CDR1 SNHLY, CDR2 FYNNEI. This CDR3 region has 14 residues. The CDR3 DNA is TGTGCCAGCAGTTCCGGGACTGGTAATGAAAAACTGTTTTTT. Translating it yields CASSSGTGNEKLFF.

The chain joins TRBV9 to TRBJ2-3, with 8 positions matching TRBD2. The CDR3 sequence is 15 residues long. J was trimmed by 3 bases and V by 4 bases; bases with no gene match: 7. Germline values: CDR1 SGDLS, CDR2 YYNGEE. The CDR3 bases are TGTGCCAGCAGCTATCGGGGGGGCTATACAGATACGCAGTATTTT. This sequence encodes CASSYRGGYTDTQYF.

The V call is TRBV9, the J call TRBJ1-1; D unclear. V was cut by 6 bases and J by 4 bases, with 10 bases left in between. There are 12 residues in the CDR3. Germline assignment: CDR1 SGDLS and CDR2 YYNGEE. CDR3 sequence: CASNAGGTEAFF. As DNA, the CDR3 is TGTGCCAGCAACGCAGGAGGCACTGAAGCTTTCTTT.

This rearrangement joins TRBV7-8 to TRBJ2-1; TRBD2 matches at 10 bases. The CDR3 runs to 16 residues. Germline values: CDR1 SGHVS, CDR2 FQNEAQ. The V and J ends lost 5 bases and 5 bases, in that order; junction bases with no gene match: 9. As DNA, the CDR3 is TGTGCCAGCAGCCATAGATATAGCGGGAGGCACAATGAGCAGTTCTTC. Translation gives CASSHRYSGRHNEQFF.

V and J are TRBV5-4 and TRBJ2-1; 7 bases are a match to TRBD2. Germline V lookup: CDR1 SGHNT, CDR2 YYREEE (reference sequence). Germline trimming cut 2 bases from V and 2 bases from J; bases unmatched to any gene: 4. This CDR3 is 15 amino acids long. The DNA of the CDR3 is TGTGCCAGCAGCTTCGGCGGGGGAACCTACAATGAGCAGTTCTTC. Amino acid sequence: CASSFGGGTYNEQFF.

The chain recombines TRBV24-1 with TRBJ1-2; D might be TRBD1 (6 bases). The V gene's germline CDR1 is KGHDR and CDR2 SFDVKD. V lost 1 base to trimming and J lost 2 bases, with 10 bases between them. There are 15 residues in the CDR3. CDR3 nucleotide sequence: TGTGCCACCAGTGATTTCCCGACAGGAAACTATGGCTACACCTTC. Amino acid sequence: CATSDFPTGNYGYTF.

V gene TRBV21-1 combines with J gene TRBJ1-4. TRBV21-1 is given as a pseudogene. The CDR3 is made up of 14 amino acids. CDR3 amino acids: CARTTDHGYEKLFF. In DNA form, the CDR3 reads TGTGCCAGGACGACCGACCACGGGTATGAAAAACTGTTTTTT.

This clone was observed a few times. This chain links TRBV6-4 with TRBJ2-2, with 11 bases fitting TRBD1. The CDR3 is made up of 17 amino acids. From germline, CDR1 is MRHNA and CDR2 SNTAGT. V gave up 0 bases and J gave up 6 bases; unmatched junction bases: 6. Here the CDR3 DNA reads TGTGCCAGCAGTGACTCACTAGGACAGGGGGCTGCCGGGGAGCTGTTTTTT. This encodes CASSDSLGQGAAGELFF.

This chain's CDR3 is CASSEGGNTGELFF. Here the CDR3 DNA reads TGCGCCAGCTCGGAAGGAGGGAACACCGGGGAGCTGTTTTTT. The J gene is TRBJ2-2, the V gene TRBV10-1, with D possibly matching TRBD2 (5 bases). V was trimmed by 8 bases and J by 1 base, leaving 11 bases between them. The CDR3 consists of 14 residues. CDR1 WNHNN and CDR2 SYGVQD come from the germline V gene (reference sequence).

The CDR3 nucleotides are TGTGCCAGCAGTTTCCAGGACAGGGCAACAACTAATGAAAAACTGTTTTTT. This sequence encodes CASSFQDRATTNEKLFF. The V and J genes are TRBV28 and TRBJ1-4; 8 nucleotides align to TRBD1. Looked up from germline, CDR1 is MDHEN and CDR2 is SYDVKM. Trimming at V came to 3 bases and at J to 0 bases, leaving 6 bases not matched to a gene. The CDR3 has 17 amino acids. Full variable domain (outside the CDR3, taken from reference TRBV28 and TRBJ1-4): DVKVTQSSRYLVKRTGEKVFLECVQDMDHENMFWYRQDPGLGLRLIYFSYDVKMKEKGDIPEGYSVSREKKERFSLILESASTNQTSMYLCASSFQDRATTNEKLFFGSGTQLSVL.

A single count supports this clone. The chain employs TRBV28 and TRBJ1-3; maybe TRBD1 (6 bases). Germline V CDR1 and CDR2: MDHEN, SYDVKM. V gave up 4 bases and J gave up 8 bases, with 24 bases separating them. This CDR3 comprises 17 residues. The CDR3 DNA reads as TGTGCCAGCAGTTCCCCCTCCCTACAGGGACCTCTGGACACCATATATTTT. Protein: CASSSPSLQGPLDTIYF.

This clone appeared a single time. The chain joins TRBV10-2 to TRBJ2-5; D is possibly TRBD2 (7 bases). V lost 6 bases and J lost 2, with 10 bases in between. The CDR3 is 13 amino acids. The germline gives CDR1 WSHSY, CDR2 SAAADI. The CDR3 spells CASREGGQETQYF. CDR3 coding DNA: TGCGCCAGCAGAGAGGGGGGGCAAGAGACCCAGTACTTC.

This chain joins TRBV11-2 and TRBJ2-3; D is possibly TRBD2 (6 bases). V was clipped by 3 bases and J by 4 bases, with 14 bases between them. Germline-derived CDR1 and CDR2 are SGHAT and FQNNGV. CDR3 size: 15 residues. The CDR3 protein is CASSFHGRSADTQYF. In DNA form, the CDR3 reads TGTGCCAGCAGCTTCCACGGGAGATCAGCAGATACGCAGTATTTT.

This clone was seen at least ten times. V usage is TRBV18 and J usage is TRBJ2-7, with TRBD2 matching over 7 bases. Germline V gene data show CDR1 as KGHSH and CDR2 as LQKENI. This CDR3 contains 16 residues. V shed 3 bases, J shed 7 bases, and the junction held 15 bases outside the gene matches. In DNA, the CDR3 is TGTGCCAGCTCACCGCCCAGCGGGGCTTTGCATAAAGAGCAGTACTTC. It yields the protein CASSPPSGALHKEQYF.

The chain uses TRBV6-5 and TRBJ2-5; D gene uncertain. The CDR3 consists of 13 residues. CDR1 and CDR2 from the germline V gene are MNHEY and SVGAGI. Between the trimmed V and J ends, which lost 6 bases and 4 bases, there was a span of 12 bases. The chain's CDR3 is CASSRQSGETQYF. The DNA of the CDR3 is TGTGCCAGCAGCCGACAAAGTGGAGAGACCCAGTACTTC.

This clone was recorded at least ten times. The chain carries TRBV29-1 and TRBJ2-3, with D maybe TRBD2 (5 bases). The CDR3 covers 15 residues. Looked up from germline, CDR1 is SQVTM and CDR2 is ANQGSEA. Trimming removed 4 bases from V and 5 bases from J, with 19 bases in between. This chain's CDR3 is CSVVVVGVRKDTQYF. The DNA of the CDR3 is TGCAGCGTTGTAGTGGTGGGAGTGCGGAAAGATACGCAGTATTTT.

J is TRBJ2-5 and V is TRBV5-6; D not certain. The CDR3 consists of 13 residues. Trimming took 1 base from V and 7 from J, leaving 11 bases between them. In germline, CDR1 is SGHDT, CDR2 YYEEEE. In DNA form, the CDR3 reads TGTGCCAGCAGCTTGAAAGCCACCGGGACCCAGTACTTC. Translation gives CASSLKATGTQYF.

This chain connects TRBV5-4 to TRBJ1-3; D is unresolved. Trimming cost V 2 bases and J 4 bases, with 13 bases left between them. The CDR3 is 15 residues long. Germline V gene lookup returns CDR1 SGHNT and CDR2 YYREEE (reference sequence). For the CDR3, the DNA is TGTGCCAGCAGCTTTGAGGAGACGGTCGGAAACACCATATATTTT. Protein product: CASSFEETVGNTIYF.

The genes are TRBV9 and TRBJ2-5; 7 nucleotides match TRBD1. Trimming removed 4 bases from V and 5 bases from J; junction bases left unmatched: 11. This CDR3 contains 15 residues. The germline gives CDR1 SGDLS, CDR2 YYNGEE. The DNA of the CDR3 is TGTGCCAGCAGCCCCCGGTCGGGCAGGGGGGAGACCCAGTACTTC. This sequence encodes CASSPRSGRGETQYF.

The chain has TRBV7-3 and TRBJ2-3; the match to TRBD2 covers 9 bases. The length of the CDR3 is 15 residues. Unmatched junction bases numbered 6, after V lost 5 bases and J lost 3 bases. Germline CDR1 is SGHTA and CDR2 is FQGTGA. In DNA, the CDR3 is TGTGCCAGCAGCGCCCGTAGCGGGAGTACAGATACGCAGTATTTT. It codes for CASSARSGSTDTQYF.